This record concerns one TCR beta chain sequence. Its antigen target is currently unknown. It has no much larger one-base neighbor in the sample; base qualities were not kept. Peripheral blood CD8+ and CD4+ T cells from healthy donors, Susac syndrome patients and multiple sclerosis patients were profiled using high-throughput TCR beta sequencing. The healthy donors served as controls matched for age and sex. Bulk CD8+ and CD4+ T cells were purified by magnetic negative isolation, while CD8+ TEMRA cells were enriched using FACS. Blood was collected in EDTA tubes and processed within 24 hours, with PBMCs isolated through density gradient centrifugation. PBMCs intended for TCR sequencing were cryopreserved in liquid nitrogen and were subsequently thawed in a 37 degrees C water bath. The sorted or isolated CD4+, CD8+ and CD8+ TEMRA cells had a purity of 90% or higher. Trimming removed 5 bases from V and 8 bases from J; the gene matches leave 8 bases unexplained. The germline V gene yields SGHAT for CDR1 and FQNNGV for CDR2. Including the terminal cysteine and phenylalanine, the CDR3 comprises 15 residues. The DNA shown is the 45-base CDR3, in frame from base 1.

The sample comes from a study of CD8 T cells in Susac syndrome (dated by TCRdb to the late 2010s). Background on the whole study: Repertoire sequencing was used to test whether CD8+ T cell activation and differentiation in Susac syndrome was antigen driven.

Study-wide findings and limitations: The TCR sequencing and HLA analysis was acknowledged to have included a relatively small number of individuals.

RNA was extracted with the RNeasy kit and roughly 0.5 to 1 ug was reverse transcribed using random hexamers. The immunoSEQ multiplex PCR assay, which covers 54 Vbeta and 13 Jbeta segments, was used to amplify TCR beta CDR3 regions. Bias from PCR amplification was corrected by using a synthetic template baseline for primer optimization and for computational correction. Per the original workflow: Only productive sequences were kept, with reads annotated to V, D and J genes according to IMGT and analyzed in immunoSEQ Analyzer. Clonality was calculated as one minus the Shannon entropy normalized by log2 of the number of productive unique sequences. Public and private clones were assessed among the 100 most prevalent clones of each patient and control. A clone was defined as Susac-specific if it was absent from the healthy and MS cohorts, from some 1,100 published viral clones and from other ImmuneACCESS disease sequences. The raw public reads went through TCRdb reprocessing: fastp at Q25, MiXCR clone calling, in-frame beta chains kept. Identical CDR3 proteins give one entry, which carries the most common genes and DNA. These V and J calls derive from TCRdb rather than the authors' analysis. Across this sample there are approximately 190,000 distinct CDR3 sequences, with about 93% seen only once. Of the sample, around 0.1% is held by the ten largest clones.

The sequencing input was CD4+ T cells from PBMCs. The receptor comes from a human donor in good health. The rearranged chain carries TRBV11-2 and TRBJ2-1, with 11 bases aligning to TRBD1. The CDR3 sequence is CASSPGTGGFDEQFF. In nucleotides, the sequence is TGTGCCAGCAGCCCCGGGACAGGGGGTTTCGATGAGCAGTTCTTC. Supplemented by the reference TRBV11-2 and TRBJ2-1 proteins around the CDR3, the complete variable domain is EAGVAQSPRYKIIEKRQSVAFWCNPISGHATLYWYQQILGQGPKLLIQFQNNGVVDDSQLPKDRFSAERLKGVDSTLKIQPAKLEDSAVYLCASSPGTGGFDEQFFGPGTRLTVL.